This T cell receptor (beta chain) was recovered during a study of blood T cell repertoires in COVID-19. Study information: Some COVID-19 samples were acute and others convalescent; all came from the United States, Italy and Spain. Nucleic acid was either cDNA or gDNA, and it came from T cells, B-cell-depleted T cells, or PBMCs.

Original analysis: Reference gene primer amplification in the assay estimated nucleated cell counts. Here immunoSEQ multiplex PCR was the method, and the copy in TCRdb shows in-frame clones only, minus some. The V and J calls and clone size are taken from that table; D and trimming were inferred from the DNA. The table includes under 300,000 clones, approximately 85% detected once. J was trimmed by 1 base and V by 5 bases; bases with no gene match: 5. In germline, CDR1 is SSHAT, CDR2 FNYEAQ (reference sequence). The CDR3 covers 16 residues. The sample comprised peripheral blood. This chain connects TRBV7-7 to TRBJ2-5, with TRBD2 identical over 12 bases. This sequence originates from a woman between 65 and 79 years old with acute or convalescent COVID-19. In nucleotides, the CDR3 is TGTGCCAGCAGCCCCGGACTAGCGGGGCCCCAAGAGACCCAGTACTTC. It encodes CASSPGLAGPQETQYF.